Included here is one T cell receptor (beta chain) sequence, with context. This sample was taken from a study of blood T cell repertoires in COVID-19. The protocol was immunoSEQ multiplex PCR, while the TCRdb copy is restricted to in-frame clones and leaves out a portion. The table records 380,000 or so clones, approximately 89% of them present only once. The origin of this receptor is a man aged 25 to 40 who had recovered from COVID-19. Sequences were obtained from PBMCs or T cells enriched from blood (not recorded which).

The CDR3 DNA sequence: TGTGCCAGCAGCCACAACGGATTGAGACAGGGCACTAACTATGGCTACACCTTC. It yields the protein CASSHNGLRQGTNYGYTF. This rearrangement joins TRBV14 to TRBJ1-2; 7 nucleotides align to TRBD1. The CDR3 has 18 residues. Germline V gene sequence: CDR1 SGHDN, CDR2 FVKESK. V lost 3 bases, J lost 0 bases, and 13 bases stayed unmatched. Using reference TRBV14 and TRBJ1-2 for the parts outside the CDR3, the full variable domain is EAGVTQFPSHSVIEKGQTVTLRCDPISGHDNLYWYRRVMGKEIKFLLHFVKESKQDESGMPNNRFLAERTGGTYSTLKVQPAELEDSGVYFCASSHNGLRQGTNYGYTFGSGTRLTVV.